This T cell receptor (beta chain) was retrieved from a study of blood T cell repertoires in COVID-19 (dated by TCRdb to the early 2020s). For context, the study as a whole: Samples from collaborators originated in the United States, Italy and Spain and spanned both the acute and convalescent phases of COVID-19. The repertoires were released in a freely available public database intended as a resource for research on the immune response to SARS-CoV-2. Nearly every sample came with metadata listing a de-identified subject ID, COVID-19 status, age in years and sex. The dataset comprised deeply sampled blood TCRbeta repertoires from subjects exposed to, actively infected with, or recovered from COVID-19. The material from the prospective study consisted of cDNA or gDNA derived from T cells, B-cell-depleted T cells, or PBMCs. Where available, HLA class I and class II types were obtained from metadata supplied by the sample provider rather than from assay-based typing. The samples were drawn from the first 160 participants of the ongoing ImmuneRACE study and from 950 to 1,500 subjects provided by 6 global collaborators.

Each collaborating institution followed its own protocols to collect whole blood in K2EDTA tubes. Collaborator samples were shipped for TCRbeta analysis as frozen whole blood, isolated PBMCs, or DNA extracted from either sample type. What the work shows at the level of the full study, not this receptor alone: Clinical and demographic metadata were provided uncurated, with the amount varying by source and participant.

TCRbeta CDR3 regions were amplified from genomic DNA by means of the immunoSEQ Assay, a bias-controlled multiplex PCR. As for the authors' bioinformatics: The number of nucleated cells in each sample was estimated from the amplification of reference gene primers within the assay. Sequence reads were collapsed and filtered to measure the absolute abundance of every unique TCRbeta CDR3 rearrangement. For each sample, productive Simpson clonality was calculated as the square root of Simpson's diversity index across productive rearrangements. The source is immuneACCESS, and TCRdb retained only in-frame sequences with V and J called. Part of the clones is not carried over; for the studies checked, unresolved V genes explain less than half of this, and the remainder is unexplained. D and trimming were read from the DNA, whereas the V and J calls and clone size are those reported in that table. The sample records 50,000 to 85,000 clones, approximately 82% of which are singletons. Together, the top ten hold around 6.3% of the sample.

Comments on this clone: Its specific antigen is unknown. Base qualities were left out, and no much larger clone turns up one base away.

According to the germline V gene, CDR1 reads SGHTS and CDR2 reads YDEGEE. V is reduced by 0 bases and J by 3 bases, leaving a spacing of 11 bases between them. The CDR3 sequence holds 15 residues, the cysteine and phenylalanine included. Only the CDR3 part of the read is kept: 45 bases, read in frame from the first base. The V and J genes are TRBV5-8 and TRBJ2-3, and TRBD1 may be the D gene, going by 5 matching bases. The TCR was taken from a man aged 55 to 70 with acute or convalescent COVID-19. The specimen was peripheral blood. The base sequence is TGTGCCAGCAGCTTGGTTGGGGCCCAGACAGATACGCAGTATTTT. Protein translation: CASSLVGAQTDTQYF.